Following are 16 T cell receptor beta chains from one sample sequenced in a study of cytomegalovirus exposure and HLA in healthy donors. PCR involved 60 Vbeta and 13 Jbeta primers. Repertoires were generated with immunoSEQ multiplex PCR, while TCRdb's copy carries only in-frame clones and drops some. The sample records roughly 140,000 clones, about 80% being singletons. The sample comprised PBMCs. The source is a young woman in good health and CMV-seropositive.

The chain employs TRBV13 and TRBJ2-3; 8 nucleotides line up with TRBD2. The junction had 2 bases not matched to a gene; V was cut back by 1 base and J by 2 bases. From germline, CDR1 is PRHDT and CDR2 FYEKMQ (reference sequence). This CDR3 has 15 amino acids. CDR3 in DNA: TGTGCCAGCAGCTTAGACGGGGGGGACACAGATACGCAGTATTTT. It is translated as CASSLDGGDTDTQYF.

The gene calls are TRBV5-1 and TRBJ1-1, with D possibly being TRBD1 (5 bases). The CDR3 sequence is 15 residues long. Per germline, CDR1 SGHRS and CDR2 YFSETQ. V shed 4 bases and J shed 4 bases, with 17 bases lying between them. The DNA of the CDR3 is TGCGCCAGCAGCCCTTGGGACTCAGGCGGCACTGAAGCTTTCTTT. Translated, it gives CASSPWDSGGTEAFF.

The V gene is TRBV7-9, the J gene TRBJ1-4; the D gene is possibly TRBD1 (5 bases). This CDR3 has 13 residues. V was trimmed by 5 bases and J by 6 bases, leaving 10 bases between them. The germline CDR1 and CDR2 sequences are SEHNR and FQNEAQ (reference sequence). In DNA, the CDR3 is TGTGCCAGCAGCACCGGGACTCATGAAAAACTGTTTTTT. This translates into CASSTGTHEKLFF. The full variable domain, rest sourced from reference TRBV7-9 and TRBJ1-4, is DTGVSQNPRHKITKRGQNVTFRCDPISEHNRLYWYRQTLGQGPEFLTYFQNEAQLEKSRLLSDRFSAERPKGSFSTLEIQRTEQGDSAMYLCASSTGTHEKLFFGSGTQLSVL.

This clone was detected once. The V call is TRBV20-1, the J call TRBJ2-1; possible D gene TRBD1, 6 bases. The CDR3 spans 11 residues. Per the germline V gene, CDR1 is DFQATT and CDR2 is SNEGSKA (reference sequence). With 3 bases removed from V and 6 bases from J, the gap between germline ends came to 6 bases. CDR3 sequence (DNA): TGCAGTGCTAGGGACAGCAATGAGCAGTTCTTC. Translation: CSARDSNEQFF.

Only a few counts were recorded for this clone. The chain links TRBV5-8 to TRBJ2-3; D possibly corresponds to TRBD2 (6 bases). The CDR3 is 16 residues long. Germline CDR1 SGHTS, CDR2 YDEGEE. V lost 3 bases and J 4 bases, leaving 18 bases between the germline ends. The CDR3: CASSWTRLVRADTQYF. The CDR3 DNA reads as TGTGCCAGCAGCTGGACCCGACTAGTCCGTGCAGATACGCAGTATTTT. Full variable domain (remainder filled in from reference TRBV5-8 and TRBJ2-3): EAGVTQSPTHLIKTRGQQATLRCSPISGHTSVYWYQQALGLGLQFLLWYDEGEERNRGNFPPRFSGRQFPNYSSELNVNALELEDSALYLCASSWTRLVRADTQYFGPGTRLTVL.

The rearrangement uses TRBV7-6 and TRBJ1-3, with TRBD1 as a possible D gene (6 bases). The length of the CDR3 is 15 residues. V lost 5 bases and J lost 0, with 11 bases in between. The germline CDR1 and CDR2 sequences are SGHVS and FNYEAQ. The CDR3 loop reads CASSVQGSSGNTIYF. The CDR3 nucleotides are TGTGCCAGCAGCGTACAGGGAAGCTCTGGAAACACCATATATTTT.

This clone occurred once. CDR3 region: CASRDRGGTDTQYF. DNA for the CDR3: TGTGCCAGCAGGGACAGGGGTGGGACAGATACGCAGTATTTT. This sequence joins TRBV6-5 and TRBJ2-3; 9 nucleotides line up with TRBD1. The V gene's germline CDR1 is MNHEY and CDR2 SVGAGI. V trimming: 6 bases; J trimming: 3 bases; junction bases outside the gene matches: 4. This CDR3 comprises 14 residues.

This chain links TRBV2 with TRBJ2-7; TRBD1 is a possible D gene (6 bases). V lost 10 bases and J 1 base, leaving 17 bases between the germline ends. Germline assignment: CDR1 SNHLY and CDR2 FYNNEI. CDR3 size: 14 residues. This chain's CDR3 is CATEGTSRSYEQYF. As DNA, the CDR3 is TGTGCCACTGAAGGGACATCGCGATCCTACGAGCAGTACTTC.

The CDR3 bases are TGTGCCAGCAGGTATATCGAGCAGTACTTC. Amino acids: CASRYIEQYF. The chain carries TRBV2 and TRBJ2-7; D not certain. Per the germline V gene, CDR1 is SNHLY and CDR2 is FYNNEI. Deletions cut 6 bases from V and 6 bases from J, with 6 bases between. The CDR3 totals 10 residues. The full variable domain, in which reference TRBV2 and TRBJ2-7 provide the parts outside the CDR3, is EPEVTQTPSHQVTQMGQEVILRCVPISNHLYFYWYRQILGQKVEFLVSFYNNEISEKSEIFDDQFSVERPDGSNFTLKIRSTKLEDSAMYFCASRYIEQYFGPGTRLTVT.

V is TRBV28 and J is TRBJ2-7; 7 nucleotides agree with TRBD1. V shed 2 bases and J 2 bases; nucleotides not matched to a gene: 3. The CDR3 covers 14 residues. Germline values: CDR1 MDHEN, CDR2 SYDVKM. CDR3 coding DNA: TGTGCCAGCAGTTTAATCGGGACAGCCTACGAGCAGTACTTC. This gives the protein CASSLIGTAYEQYF.

This clone came up a few times. The chain employs TRBV5-6 and TRBJ1-5; D might be TRBD1 (5 bases). Germline V gene data show CDR1 as SGHDT and CDR2 as YYEEEE. V was shortened by 0 bases and J by 7 bases, with 11 bases between the two germline ends. The CDR3 is 14 amino acids. The CDR3 bases are TGTGCCAGCAGCTTGGGCAGGGTGGTCCAGCCCCAGCATTTT. Amino acids: CASSLGRVVQPQHF.

This chain connects TRBV9 to TRBJ1-1; D might be TRBD1 (6 bases). V gave up 1 base and J gave up 3 bases, with 10 bases separating them. CDR1 and CDR2 (germline): SGDLS, YYNGEE. The CDR3 covers 14 residues. CDR3: CASSVQGSDTEAFF. In nucleotides, the CDR3 is TGTGCCAGCAGCGTACAGGGGTCGGACACTGAAGCTTTCTTT.

This clone was detected only once. The chain recombines TRBV27 with TRBJ2-7; D might be TRBD1 (6 bases). Deletions cut 7 bases from V and 6 bases from J, with 19 bases between. The germline CDR1 and CDR2 sequences are MNHEY and SMNVEV (reference sequence). This CDR3 has 14 residues. CDR3 DNA: TGTGCCAGCAACCACTTTGGGGGCTCGCGCGAGCAGTACTTC. Its translation is CASNHFGGSREQYF.

The chain is built from TRBV5-1 and TRBJ1-4, with unresolved D. The CDR3 length is 14 residues. Germline CDR1 SGHRS, CDR2 YFSETQ. Trimming shortened V by 1 base and J by 5 bases, and 9 bases separated the two germline ends. The CDR3 region is CASSLTALNEKLFF. CDR3 DNA: TGCGCCAGCAGCTTGACAGCCTTAAATGAAAAACTGTTTTTT. Using reference TRBV5-1 and TRBJ1-4 for the parts outside the CDR3, the full variable domain is KAGVTQTPRYLIKTRGQQVTLSCSPISGHRSVSWYQQTPGQGLQFLFEYFSETQRNKGNFPGRFSGRQFSNSRSEMNVSTLELGDSALYLCASSLTALNEKLFFGSGTQLSVL.

This clone was found a few times. The chain is built from TRBV9 and TRBJ2-7, with D possibly matching TRBD1 (5 bases). The germline V and J ends were trimmed by 0 bases and 5 bases, with 9 bases remaining between them. Germline CDR1 SGDLS, CDR2 YYNGEE. This CDR3 is built from 13 residues. DNA of the CDR3: TGTGCCAGCAGCGTAGCTTGGGGCCACGAGCAGTACTTC. Translation: CASSVAWGHEQYF.

The chain uses TRBV11-3 and TRBJ1-6; D not certain. The V gene's germline CDR1 is SGHNT and CDR2 YENEEA. The CDR3 extends over 13 amino acids. The V gene lost 0 bases and the J gene lost 7 bases, with 4 bases spanning the gap. Here the CDR3 reads CASSLDPNSPLHF. The CDR3 nucleotides are TGTGCCAGCAGCTTAGATCCAAATTCACCCCTCCACTTT.